Listed below are T cell receptor beta chains from one sample, sequenced in a study of cytomegalovirus exposure and HLA in healthy donors. TCRdb's copy holds only in-frame clones and misses some; the assay was immunoSEQ multiplex PCR. The sample includes just over 65,000 clones, about 81% of them seen just once. The sequenced material came from PBMCs. The receptors shown here come from a human donor in good health. The CDR3 runs from the conserved cysteine through the conserved F or W. D genes are given only for firm matches. Part of the rows lack a size; the others show once, few, many or a class for expanded clones.

CDR3 DNA: TGTGCCAGCAGTGACTCGATGACAGGGAGGTCGGATGAAAAACTGTTTTTT; CDR3 protein: CASSDSMTGRSDEKLFF; D gene: TRBD1; clone size: few; J gene: TRBJ1-4; V gene: TRBV6-4
CDR3 DNA: TGTGCCACCAGCAGAGATGGAGGGTACGGAGAGACCCAGTACTTC; CDR3 protein: CATSRDGGYGETQYF; D gene: -; clone size: once; J gene: TRBJ2-5; V gene: TRBV15
CDR3 DNA: TGTGCCAGCAGCTTAGAGTCACTGAATACGCAGTATTTT; CDR3 protein: CASSLESLNTQYF; D gene: -; clone size: once; J gene: TRBJ2-3; V gene: TRBV7-2
CDR3 DNA: TGTGCCAGCAGCTTTCAAGGAGACACTGAAGCTTTCTTT; CDR3 protein: CASSFQGDTEAFF; D gene: -; clone size: -; J gene: TRBJ1-1; V gene: TRBV7-9
CDR3 DNA: TGTGCCAGCAGTTCTACCAGTTCCTACAGGCGAGGTGAGCAGTTCTTC; CDR3 protein: CASSSTSSYRRGEQFF; D gene: -; clone size: -; J gene: TRBJ2-1; V gene: TRBV7-2
CDR3 DNA: TGTGCCTCCAAGACGGGACAGCCTACGGGTAGCTATAATTCACCCCTCCACTTT; CDR3 protein: CASKTGQPTGSYNSPLHF; D gene: TRBD1; clone size: -; J gene: TRBJ1-6; V gene: TRBV5-5
CDR3 DNA: TGTGCCAGCAGTCTGGGACAGGGGGCTGACGGGGAGCTGTTTTTT; CDR3 protein: CASSLGQGADGELFF; D gene: TRBD1; clone size: few; J gene: TRBJ2-2; V gene: TRBV6-6
CDR3 DNA: TGTGCCAGCAGCCCTTCAAGCGGGGGAGTGAACACCGGGGAGCTGTTTTTT; CDR3 protein: CASSPSSGGVNTGELFF; D gene: TRBD2; clone size: -; J gene: TRBJ2-2; V gene: TRBV4-2
CDR3 DNA: TGTGCCAGCACCCAGGGGCCCGGGGAGCTGTTTTTT; CDR3 protein: CASTQGPGELFF; D gene: -; clone size: -; J gene: TRBJ2-2; V gene: TRBV5-6
CDR3 DNA: TGTGCCAGCTGCTCCACGGGACAGGGATTGGGGGAGCAGTACTTC; CDR3 protein: CASCSTGQGLGEQYF; D gene: TRBD1; clone size: -; J gene: TRBJ2-7; V gene: TRBV5-6
CDR3 DNA: TGTGCCAGTAGTATGTCTAGTGCAAACACCGGGGAGCTGTTTTTT; CDR3 protein: CASSMSSANTGELFF; D gene: -; clone size: -; J gene: TRBJ2-2; V gene: TRBV19
CDR3 DNA: TGCGCCAGCAGCTTTGGTTTTGAACAGGTTGGGGTGAGCTACACCTTC; CDR3 protein: CASSFGFEQVGVSYTF; D gene: -; clone size: -; J gene: TRBJ1-2; V gene: TRBV5-1
CDR3 DNA: TGTGCCAGCAGCCCCAGGGGGTTAGCTCAAGAGACCCAGTACTTC; CDR3 protein: CASSPRGLAQETQYF; D gene: TRBD1; clone size: -; J gene: TRBJ2-5; V gene: TRBV7-9
CDR3 DNA: TGTGCCAGCAGTTACTCGAATACAGCCGGCTGGGAGCAGTACTTC; CDR3 protein: CASSYSNTAGWEQYF; D gene: -; clone size: -; J gene: TRBJ2-7; V gene: TRBV6-6
CDR3 DNA: TGTGCCAGCAGTTTAAGTAGAGTTCCTAATTCACCCCTCCACTTT; CDR3 protein: CASSLSRVPNSPLHF; D gene: -; clone size: -; J gene: TRBJ1-6; V gene: TRBV28
CDR3 DNA: TGCAGTGCTAGGGGAACCGGGACTATGCCTTTC; CDR3 protein: CSARGTGTMPF; D gene: TRBD2; clone size: once; J gene: TRBJ2-7; V gene: TRBV20-1
CDR3 DNA: TGTGCCAGCAGCTTAGAAGGCGGTTTACAGCCCCAGCATTTT; CDR3 protein: CASSLEGGLQPQHF; D gene: -; clone size: -; J gene: TRBJ1-5; V gene: TRBV11-2
CDR3 DNA: TGTGCCACCAGCAGAGATGTTAGACAGGGCTACGAGCAGTACTTC; CDR3 protein: CATSRDVRQGYEQYF; D gene: TRBD1; clone size: -; J gene: TRBJ2-7; V gene: TRBV15
CDR3 DNA: TGTGCCAGCAGCTTAGCGACAGATCGGGATACGCAGTATTTT; CDR3 protein: CASSLATDRDTQYF; D gene: -; clone size: -; J gene: TRBJ2-3; V gene: TRBV11-2
CDR3 DNA: TGTGCCAGCAGCTTAGTGGGCGGGGGTTCTGAGCAGTTCTTC; CDR3 protein: CASSLVGGGSEQFF; D gene: TRBD2; clone size: -; J gene: TRBJ2-1; V gene: TRBV11-2
CDR3 DNA: TGTGCCAGCAGCGTAGGTAGCGGGGGGCCCCATTCGAGTTTT; CDR3 protein: CASSVGSGGPHSSF; D gene: TRBD2; clone size: -; J gene: TRBJ2-3; V gene: TRBV9
CDR3 DNA: TGTGCCAGCAGCTTGAGCGGGAACACTGAAGCTTTCTTT; CDR3 protein: CASSLSGNTEAFF; D gene: -; clone size: -; J gene: TRBJ1-1; V gene: TRBV7-6
CDR3 DNA: TGCGCCAGCAGCTTGTTCGGACAGGGCGTCGACGAGCAGTACTTC; CDR3 protein: CASSLFGQGVDEQYF; D gene: TRBD1; clone size: -; J gene: TRBJ2-7; V gene: TRBV5-1
CDR3 DNA: TGTGCCAGCAGCTCCCTTGCCACCACAAGGGGCGATGAGACCCAGTACTTC; CDR3 protein: CASSSLATTRGDETQYF; D gene: -; clone size: -; J gene: TRBJ2-5; V gene: TRBV7-3
CDR3 DNA: TGTGCCAGCAGACTAAGCGGGGGGACGAACACCGGGGAGCTGTTTTTT; CDR3 protein: CASRLSGGTNTGELFF; D gene: TRBD2; clone size: once; J gene: TRBJ2-2; V gene: TRBV28
CDR3 DNA: TGCGCCAGCAGCTTGGTAGGGGCAGGTGATGAAAAACTGTTTTTT; CDR3 protein: CASSLVGAGDEKLFF; D gene: -; clone size: -; J gene: TRBJ1-4; V gene: TRBV5-1
CDR3 DNA: TGTGCCAGCAGTTTTAGGACAGGGGGCTTAGAGACCCAGTACTTC; CDR3 protein: CASSFRTGGLETQYF; D gene: TRBD1; clone size: -; J gene: TRBJ2-5; V gene: TRBV6-6
CDR3 DNA: TGTGCCAGCAGCAGAACAGGGAACACTGAAGCTTTCTTT; CDR3 protein: CASSRTGNTEAFF; D gene: -; clone size: -; J gene: TRBJ1-1; V gene: TRBV13
CDR3 DNA: TGTGCCAGCAGTCTTTTGACCGGGACAAGAGGAGGCTACACCTTC; CDR3 protein: CASSLLTGTRGGYTF; D gene: -; clone size: -; J gene: TRBJ1-2; V gene: TRBV5-5
CDR3 DNA: TGCGCCAGCAGCTTGTCCCGGGACAATAACTATGGCTACACCTTC; CDR3 protein: CASSLSRDNNYGYTF; D gene: -; clone size: -; J gene: TRBJ1-2; V gene: TRBV5-1
CDR3 DNA: TGTGCCAGCAGCCGGACAGGGCCAACCGGGGAGCTGTTTTTT; CDR3 protein: CASSRTGPTGELFF; D gene: TRBD1; clone size: once; J gene: TRBJ2-2; V gene: TRBV14
CDR3 DNA: TGCAGCGCCCGGCGGGGGGGGGACACTGAAGCTTTCTTT; CDR3 protein: CSARRGGDTEAFF; D gene: -; clone size: -; J gene: TRBJ1-1; V gene: TRBV29-1
CDR3 DNA: TGTGCCAGCAGTGACCGCCAGGGGCGATTTTTTGAGACCCAGTACTTC; CDR3 protein: CASSDRQGRFFETQYF; D gene: -; clone size: -; J gene: TRBJ2-5; V gene: TRBV6-4
CDR3 DNA: TGCGCCAGCAGCCCGGACAGGGGGAACTATGGCTACACCTTC; CDR3 protein: CASSPDRGNYGYTF; D gene: TRBD1; clone size: -; J gene: TRBJ1-2; V gene: TRBV5-1
CDR3 DNA: TGTGCCAGCAGCTCTACGGGACTTTACAATGAGCAGTTCTTC; CDR3 protein: CASSSTGLYNEQFF; D gene: -; clone size: -; J gene: TRBJ2-1; V gene: TRBV7-3
CDR3 DNA: TGTGCCAGCAGCTTTGGGGGGGTGCCCTCCTACAATGAGCAGTTCTTC; CDR3 protein: CASSFGGVPSYNEQFF; D gene: TRBD2; clone size: -; J gene: TRBJ2-1; V gene: TRBV5-8
CDR3 DNA: TGTGCCAGCACCCTGGACAGGGGAGAATACAATGAGCAGTTCTTC; CDR3 protein: CASTLDRGEYNEQFF; D gene: TRBD1; clone size: -; J gene: TRBJ2-1; V gene: TRBV2
CDR3 DNA: TGTGCCAGCAGTTACTCCGACACCTACTCGCAGCCCCAGCATTTT; CDR3 protein: CASSYSDTYSQPQHF; D gene: -; clone size: -; J gene: TRBJ1-5; V gene: TRBV6-6
CDR3 DNA: TGTGCCAGTAGTTGGACAGGGGGGAACTACGAGCAGTACTTC; CDR3 protein: CASSWTGGNYEQYF; D gene: TRBD1; clone size: -; J gene: TRBJ2-7; V gene: TRBV19
CDR3 DNA: TGTGCCAGTAGTATCGGACAGGGGGCACCCACAGATACGCAGTATTTT; CDR3 protein: CASSIGQGAPTDTQYF; D gene: TRBD1; clone size: -; J gene: TRBJ2-3; V gene: TRBV19
CDR3 DNA: TGCAGCGTGGACAAGGGACAGCGCTATGGCTACACCTTC; CDR3 protein: CSVDKGQRYGYTF; D gene: TRBD1; clone size: -; J gene: TRBJ1-2; V gene: TRBV29-1
CDR3 DNA: TGCAGCGTGAGGTGGGAGACTGGAAACACCATATATTTT; CDR3 protein: CSVRWETGNTIYF; D gene: -; clone size: -; J gene: TRBJ1-3; V gene: TRBV29-1
CDR3 DNA: TGTGCCATAACAAACGGGGGGGTCGAAGATACGCAGTATTTT; CDR3 protein: CAITNGGVEDTQYF; D gene: TRBD2; clone size: -; J gene: TRBJ2-3; V gene: TRBV10-3
CDR3 DNA: TGTGCCAGCAGCTCGCTGACGGAGGTGGGCACTGAAGCTTTCTTT; CDR3 protein: CASSSLTEVGTEAFF; D gene: -; clone size: -; J gene: TRBJ1-1; V gene: TRBV5-4
CDR3 DNA: TGTGCCATCAGTGAGTCGGGAGGGGCCAAGGGGACCTTC; CDR3 protein: CAISESGGAKGTF; D gene: -; clone size: -; J gene: TRBJ1-2; V gene: TRBV10-3
CDR3 DNA: TGTGCCAGCAGCCCGGACAGGGTTATTGGTCAGCCCCAGCATTTT; CDR3 protein: CASSPDRVIGQPQHF; D gene: TRBD1; clone size: -; J gene: TRBJ1-5; V gene: TRBV7-9
CDR3 DNA: TGTGCCAGCAGCACAGGTGGCCAGGCTGCAATTAGGGAGCAGTACTTC; CDR3 protein: CASSTGGQAAIREQYF; D gene: -; clone size: -; J gene: TRBJ2-7; V gene: TRBV7-2
CDR3 DNA: TGCGCCAGCAGCTTGGGCCAGGGGGTCGGGTATGGCTACACCTTC; CDR3 protein: CASSLGQGVGYGYTF; D gene: TRBD1; clone size: -; J gene: TRBJ1-2; V gene: TRBV5-1
CDR3 DNA: TGTGCCAGCTCACCACCAACAGGCCCTGAGGCTTTCTTT; CDR3 protein: CASSPPTGPEAFF; D gene: -; clone size: -; J gene: TRBJ1-1; V gene: TRBV18
CDR3 DNA: TGTGCCAGCAGCAGGTTAGGGAGAGCGAACACCGGGGAGCTGTTTTTT; CDR3 protein: CASSRLGRANTGELFF; D gene: -; clone size: -; J gene: TRBJ2-2; V gene: TRBV11-2
CDR3 DNA: TGTGCCAGCAGTGAAACAGGGGGCTATGGCTACACCTTC; CDR3 protein: CASSETGGYGYTF; D gene: TRBD1; clone size: -; J gene: TRBJ1-2; V gene: TRBV6-1
CDR3 DNA: TGTGCCAGCAGTACAGACAGAGAATTCTATGGCTACACCTTC; CDR3 protein: CASSTDREFYGYTF; D gene: -; clone size: -; J gene: TRBJ1-2; V gene: TRBV6-1
CDR3 DNA: TGTGCCAGCTCCTCGGGCAGGGGCAGCTCTGGGGCCAACGTCCTGACTTTC; CDR3 protein: CASSSGRGSSGANVLTF; D gene: -; clone size: -; J gene: TRBJ2-6; V gene: TRBV18